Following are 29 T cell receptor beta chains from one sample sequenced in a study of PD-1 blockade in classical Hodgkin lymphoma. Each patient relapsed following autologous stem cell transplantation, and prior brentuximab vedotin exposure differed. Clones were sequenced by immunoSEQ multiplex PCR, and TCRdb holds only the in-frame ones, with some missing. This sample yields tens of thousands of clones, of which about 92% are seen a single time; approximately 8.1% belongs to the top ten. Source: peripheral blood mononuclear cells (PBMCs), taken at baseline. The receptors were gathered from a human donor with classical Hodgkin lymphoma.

CDR3 in amino acids: CASTAEWGDKNGYTF. In DNA, the CDR3 is TGTGCCAGCACCGCCGAGTGGGGGGATAAGAATGGCTACACCTTC. The chain carries TRBV2 and TRBJ1-2; D may be TRBD1 (5 bases). Trimming shortened V by 7 bases and J by 6 bases, and 21 bases separated the two germline ends. This CDR3 region has 15 residues. Germline lookup yields CDR1 SNHLY and CDR2 FYNNEI.

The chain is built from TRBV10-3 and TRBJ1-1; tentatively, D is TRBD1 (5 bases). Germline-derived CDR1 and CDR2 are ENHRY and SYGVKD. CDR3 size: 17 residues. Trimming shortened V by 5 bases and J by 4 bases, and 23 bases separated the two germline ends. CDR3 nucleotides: TGTGCCATCAGTAACCTTATGGGGCTCGGAGTCGCCACTGAAGCTTTCTTT. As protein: CAISNLMGLGVATEAFF.

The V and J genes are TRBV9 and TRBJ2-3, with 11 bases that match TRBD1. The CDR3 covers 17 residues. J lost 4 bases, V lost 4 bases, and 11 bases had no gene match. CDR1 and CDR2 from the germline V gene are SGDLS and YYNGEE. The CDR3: CASSTHGDRGKADTQYF. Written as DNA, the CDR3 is TGTGCCAGCAGCACCCATGGGGACAGGGGGAAGGCAGATACGCAGTATTTT.

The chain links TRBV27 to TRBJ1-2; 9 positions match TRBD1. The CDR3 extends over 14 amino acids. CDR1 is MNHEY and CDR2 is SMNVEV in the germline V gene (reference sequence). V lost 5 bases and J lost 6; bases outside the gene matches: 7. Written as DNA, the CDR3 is TGTGCCAGCAGTCCCTGGACAGGGGAGGATGGCTACACCTTC. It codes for CASSPWTGEDGYTF.

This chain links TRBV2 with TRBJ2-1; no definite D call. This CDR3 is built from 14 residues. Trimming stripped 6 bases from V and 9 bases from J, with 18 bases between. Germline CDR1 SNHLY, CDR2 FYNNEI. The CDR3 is CASRDESSRGEQFF. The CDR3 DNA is TGTGCCAGCAGGGACGAGAGCTCCCGCGGTGAGCAGTTCTTC.

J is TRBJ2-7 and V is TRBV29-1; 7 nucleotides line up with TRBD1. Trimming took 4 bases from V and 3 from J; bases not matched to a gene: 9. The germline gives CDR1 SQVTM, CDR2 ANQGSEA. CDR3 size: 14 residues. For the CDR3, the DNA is TGCAGCGTTGGTATGGGACAGAACTTCTACGAGCAGTACTTC. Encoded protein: CSVGMGQNFYEQYF.

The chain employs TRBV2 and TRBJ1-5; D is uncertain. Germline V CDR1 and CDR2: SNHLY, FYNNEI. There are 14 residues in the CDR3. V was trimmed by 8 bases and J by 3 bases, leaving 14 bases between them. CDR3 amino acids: CASGHLAPNQPQHF. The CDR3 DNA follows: TGTGCCAGCGGGCACCTCGCCCCCAATCAGCCCCAGCATTTT. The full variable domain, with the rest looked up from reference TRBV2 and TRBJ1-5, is EPEVTQTPSHQVTQMGQEVILRCVPISNHLYFYWYRQILGQKVEFLVSFYNNEISEKSEIFDDQFSVERPDGSNFTLKIRSTKLEDSAMYFCASGHLAPNQPQHFGDGTRLSIL.

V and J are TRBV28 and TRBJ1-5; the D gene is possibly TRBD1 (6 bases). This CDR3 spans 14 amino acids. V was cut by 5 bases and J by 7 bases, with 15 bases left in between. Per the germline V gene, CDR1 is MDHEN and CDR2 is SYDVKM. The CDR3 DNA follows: TGTGCCAGCAGTATACAGGGCCTCGGGCAGCCCCAGCATTTT. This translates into CASSIQGLGQPQHF.

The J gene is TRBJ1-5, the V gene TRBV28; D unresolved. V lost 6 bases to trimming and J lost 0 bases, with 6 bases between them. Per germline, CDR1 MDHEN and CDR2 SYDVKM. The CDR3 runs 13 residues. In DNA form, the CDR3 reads TGTGCCAGCAGGTTCCTTAGCAATCAGCCCCAGCATTTT. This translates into CASRFLSNQPQHF. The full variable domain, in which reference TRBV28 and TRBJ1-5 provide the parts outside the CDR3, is DVKVTQSSRYLVKRTGEKVFLECVQDMDHENMFWYRQDPGLGLRLIYFSYDVKMKEKGDIPEGYSVSREKKERFSLILESASTNQTSMYLCASRFLSNQPQHFGDGTRLSIL.

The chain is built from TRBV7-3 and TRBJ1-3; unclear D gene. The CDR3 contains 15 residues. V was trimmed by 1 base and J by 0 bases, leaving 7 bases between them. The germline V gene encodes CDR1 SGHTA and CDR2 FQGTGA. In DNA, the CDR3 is TGTGCCAGCAGCTTAAGCGGCTCCTCTGGAAACACCATATATTTT. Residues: CASSLSGSSGNTIYF.

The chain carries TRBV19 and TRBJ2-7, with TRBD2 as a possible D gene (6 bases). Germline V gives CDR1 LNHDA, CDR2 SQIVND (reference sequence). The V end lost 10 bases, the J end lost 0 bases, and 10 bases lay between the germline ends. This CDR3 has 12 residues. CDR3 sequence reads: CATGLPSYEQYF. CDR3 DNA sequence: TGTGCCACGGGACTGCCCTCCTACGAGCAGTACTTC.

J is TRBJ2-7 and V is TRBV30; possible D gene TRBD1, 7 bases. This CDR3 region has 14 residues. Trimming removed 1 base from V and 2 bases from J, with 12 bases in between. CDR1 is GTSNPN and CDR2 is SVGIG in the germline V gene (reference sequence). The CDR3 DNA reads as TGTGCCTGGAGTGAGGCCAGGGGGGCCTACGAGCAGTACTTC. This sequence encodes CAWSEARGAYEQYF.

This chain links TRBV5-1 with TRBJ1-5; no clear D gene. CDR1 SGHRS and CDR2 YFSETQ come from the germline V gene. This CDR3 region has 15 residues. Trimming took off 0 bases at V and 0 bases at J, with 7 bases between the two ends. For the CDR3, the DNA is TGCGCCAGCAGCTTGGCCGGGAATAGCAATCAGCCCCAGCATTTT. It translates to CASSLAGNSNQPQHF.

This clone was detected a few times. Here the CDR3 DNA reads TGTGCCAGCAGCTCCGGACTAGCACACAATGAGCAGTTCTTC. It specifies CASSSGLAHNEQFF. V is TRBV11-3 and J is TRBJ2-1; 8 bases fit TRBD2. With 4 bases clipped from V and 5 bases from J, the junction kept 4 bases outside the gene matches. The CDR3 is made up of 14 amino acids. CDR1 and CDR2 (germline): SGHNT, YENEEA.

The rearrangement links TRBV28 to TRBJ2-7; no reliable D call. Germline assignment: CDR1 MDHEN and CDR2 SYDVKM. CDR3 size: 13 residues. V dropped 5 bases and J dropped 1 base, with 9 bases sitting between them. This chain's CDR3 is CASSQTLSYEQYF. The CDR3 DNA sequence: TGTGCCAGCAGTCAGACCCTTTCCTACGAGCAGTACTTC.

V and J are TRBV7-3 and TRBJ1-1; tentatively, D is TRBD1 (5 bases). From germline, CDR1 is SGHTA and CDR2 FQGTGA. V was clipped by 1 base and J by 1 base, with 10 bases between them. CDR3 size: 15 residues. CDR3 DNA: TGTGCCAGCAGCTTAAATGACAGAGAGAACACTGAAGCTTTCTTT. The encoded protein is CASSLNDRENTEAFF.

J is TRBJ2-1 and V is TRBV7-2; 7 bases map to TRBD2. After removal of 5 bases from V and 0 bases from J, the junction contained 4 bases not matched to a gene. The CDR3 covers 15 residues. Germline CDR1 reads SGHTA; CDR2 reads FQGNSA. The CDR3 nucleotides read TGTGCCAGCAGCCGGGGACTAAGCTCCTACAATGAGCAGTTCTTC. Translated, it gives CASSRGLSSYNEQFF.

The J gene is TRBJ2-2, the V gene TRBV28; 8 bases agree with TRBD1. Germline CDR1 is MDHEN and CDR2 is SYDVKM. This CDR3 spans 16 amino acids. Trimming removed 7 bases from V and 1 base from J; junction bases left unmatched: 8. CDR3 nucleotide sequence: TGTGCCAGCACCAGGGGGCTCTACATGAACACCGGGGAGCTGTTTTTT. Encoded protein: CASTRGLYMNTGELFF.

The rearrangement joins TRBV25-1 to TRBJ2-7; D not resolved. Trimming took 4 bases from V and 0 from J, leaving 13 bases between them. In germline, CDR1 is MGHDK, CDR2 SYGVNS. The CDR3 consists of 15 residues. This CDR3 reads CASSVAGSPSYEQYF. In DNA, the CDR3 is TGTGCCAGCAGTGTTGCAGGTTCCCCCTCCTACGAGCAGTACTTC.

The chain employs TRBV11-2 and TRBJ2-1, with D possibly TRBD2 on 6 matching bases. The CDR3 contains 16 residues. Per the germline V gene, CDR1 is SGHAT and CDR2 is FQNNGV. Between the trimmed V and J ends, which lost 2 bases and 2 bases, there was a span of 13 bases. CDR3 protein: CASSLQGGATYNEQFF. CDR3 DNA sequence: TGTGCCAGCAGCTTACAGGGCGGGGCTACCTACAATGAGCAGTTCTTC.

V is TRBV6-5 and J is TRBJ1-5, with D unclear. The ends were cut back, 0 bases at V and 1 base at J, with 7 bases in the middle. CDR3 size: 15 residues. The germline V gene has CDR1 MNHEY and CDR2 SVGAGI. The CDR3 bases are TGTGCCAGCAGTTACTCAGGAGAAAGCAATCAGCCCCAGCATTTT. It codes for CASSYSGESNQPQHF.

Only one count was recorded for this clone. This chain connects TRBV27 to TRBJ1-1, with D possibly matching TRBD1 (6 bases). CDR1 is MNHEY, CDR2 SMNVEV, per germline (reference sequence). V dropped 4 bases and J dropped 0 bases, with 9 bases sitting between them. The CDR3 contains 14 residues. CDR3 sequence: CASSSQGVNTEAFF. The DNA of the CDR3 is TGTGCCAGCAGTTCACAGGGTGTGAACACTGAAGCTTTCTTT.

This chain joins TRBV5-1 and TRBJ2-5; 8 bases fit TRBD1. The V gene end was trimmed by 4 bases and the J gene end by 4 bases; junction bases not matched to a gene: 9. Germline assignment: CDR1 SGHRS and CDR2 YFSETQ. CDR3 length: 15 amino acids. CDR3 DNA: TGCGCCAGCAGCCCCGGGACAGGTTTAGGAGAGACCCAGTACTTC. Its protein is CASSPGTGLGETQYF.

In nucleotides, the CDR3 is TGTGCCAGCGGTACAGGGAGCTCCTACAATGAGCAGTTCTTC. Protein sequence: CASGTGSSYNEQFF. The J gene is TRBJ2-1, the V gene TRBV7-3; D might be TRBD1 (6 bases). Germline V gene lookup returns CDR1 SGHTA and CDR2 FQGTGA. Trimming took 8 bases from V and 0 from J, leaving 11 bases between them. The CDR3 runs 14 residues.

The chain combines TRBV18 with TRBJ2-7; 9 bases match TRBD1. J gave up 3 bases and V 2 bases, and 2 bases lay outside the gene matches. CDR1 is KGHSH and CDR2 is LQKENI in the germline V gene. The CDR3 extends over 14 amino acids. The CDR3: CASSPSGQGYEQYF. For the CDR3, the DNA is TGTGCCAGCTCACCATCGGGACAGGGCTACGAGCAGTACTTC.

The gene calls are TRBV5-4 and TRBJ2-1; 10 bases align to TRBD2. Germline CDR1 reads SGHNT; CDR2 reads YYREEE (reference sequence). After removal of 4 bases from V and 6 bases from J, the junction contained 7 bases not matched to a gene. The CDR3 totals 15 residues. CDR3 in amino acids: CASSGQRGGLNEQFF. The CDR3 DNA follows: TGTGCCAGCAGCGGGCAGCGGGGGGGCCTCAATGAGCAGTTCTTC.

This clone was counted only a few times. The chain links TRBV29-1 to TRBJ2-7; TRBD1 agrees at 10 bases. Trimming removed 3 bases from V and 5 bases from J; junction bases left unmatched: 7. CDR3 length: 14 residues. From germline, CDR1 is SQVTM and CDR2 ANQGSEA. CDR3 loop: CSVDPGQGIDEQYF. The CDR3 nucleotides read TGCAGCGTTGATCCGGGACAGGGGATTGACGAGCAGTACTTC.

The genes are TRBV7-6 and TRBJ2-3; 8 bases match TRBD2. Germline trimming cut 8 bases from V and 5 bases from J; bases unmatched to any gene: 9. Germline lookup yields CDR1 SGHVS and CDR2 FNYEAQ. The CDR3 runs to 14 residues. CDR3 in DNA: TGTGCCAGCGCCCTCGGGGGGGTGGGAGATACGCAGTATTTT. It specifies CASALGGVGDTQYF.

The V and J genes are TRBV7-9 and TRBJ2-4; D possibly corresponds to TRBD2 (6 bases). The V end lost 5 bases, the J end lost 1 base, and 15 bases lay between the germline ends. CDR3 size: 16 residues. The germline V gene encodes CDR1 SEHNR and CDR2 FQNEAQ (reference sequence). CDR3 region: CASSPVPGEAKNIQYF. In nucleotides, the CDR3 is TGTGCCAGCAGCCCGGTCCCGGGGGAGGCCAAAAACATTCAGTACTTC.